A single sample is the source of the 12 T cell receptor beta chains below, sequenced in a study of T-cell reconstitution after alpha-beta-depleted transplantation in children. A library of TCRbeta sequences, prepared with unique molecular identifiers, was generated. TCRdb re-derived calls from the PCR reads in MiXCR, one entry per CDR3 protein. This table holds hundreds of thousands of distinct CDR3 sequences, 11% found once. Sequencing used peripheral blood, obtained 180 days after TCRalphabeta/CD19-depleted stem cell transplant. The receptors derive from a male patient aged 2 to 9 who had a stem cell transplant for chronic granulomatous disease, so the T cells may come from the graft donor.

There are a few counts of this clonotype. The chain joins TRBV30 to TRBJ1-3, with D possibly being TRBD1 (5 bases). Germline V gene sequence: CDR1 GTSNPN, CDR2 SVGIG (reference sequence). Between the trimmed V and J ends, which lost 0 bases and 10 bases, there was a span of 10 bases. The CDR3 is 12 residues long. CDR3 loop: CAWSVDDRTIYF. The CDR3 nucleotides are TGTGCCTGGAGTGTAGATGACAGAACCATATATTTT.

There are a few counts of this clonotype. The chain carries TRBV28 and TRBJ2-5; D might be TRBD1 or TRBD2, each matching 5 bases. Germline CDR1 and CDR2: MDHEN and SYDVKM. CDR3 length: 14 amino acids. The V end lost 7 bases, the J end lost 3 bases, and 15 bases lay between the germline ends. The CDR3 is CASNGAGREETQYF. The CDR3, as DNA: TGTGCCAGCAACGGGGCAGGGAGAGAAGAGACCCAGTACTTC.

This clonotype was detected many times. This chain uses TRBV20-1 with TRBJ2-1; the D gene could be TRBD1 or TRBD2 (6 bases each). The V and J ends lost 3 bases and 10 bases respectively, with 16 bases between them. CDR1 is DFQATT, CDR2 SNEGSKA, per germline (reference sequence). The length of the CDR3 is 13 residues. The CDR3 DNA reads TGCAGTGCTAGGAGTGGGGGGCCGAGGGAGCAGTTCTTC. Residues: CSARSGGPREQFF.

The sample holds many counts of this clonotype. DNA of the CDR3: TGCAGTGCTAGAGTCAGGGGGCTGTCACCCCTCCACTTT. Encoded protein: CSARVRGLSPLHF. The gene calls are TRBV20-1 and TRBJ1-6; 8 nucleotides match TRBD1. V was clipped by 1 base and J by 10 bases; unmatched bases: 3. Germline loops: CDR1 DFQATT, CDR2 SNEGSKA (reference sequence). CDR3 size: 13 residues.

CDR3 DNA sequence: TGTGCCAGCAGCTCGCTTTTCTCCGAGCAGTACTTC. Its translation: CASSSLFSEQYF. The chain uses TRBV7-2 and TRBJ2-7; D is unclear. Per the germline V gene, CDR1 is SGHTA and CDR2 is FQGNSA. V was clipped by 4 bases and J by 6 bases, with 10 bases between them. The length of the CDR3 is 12 residues.

This clonotype was seen repeatedly, ten times or more. The chain joins TRBV20-1 to TRBJ1-5; D may be TRBD1 (5 bases). V lost 1 base and J 5 bases, leaving 12 bases between the germline ends. The CDR3 covers 14 residues. The germline gives CDR1 DFQATT, CDR2 SNEGSKA (reference sequence). CDR3 in amino acids: CSARVPQGDQPQHF. The CDR3 DNA reads as TGCAGTGCTAGAGTTCCTCAGGGAGATCAGCCCCAGCATTTT.

V gene TRBV18 combines with J gene TRBJ2-7, with 9 positions matching TRBD1. CDR3 length: 16 amino acids. V gave up 3 bases and J gave up 4 bases; unmatched junction bases: 10. From germline, CDR1 is KGHSH and CDR2 LQKENI. In DNA form, the CDR3 reads TGTGCCAGCTCACCGGTCCCGGGACAGGGCCCGTACGAGCAGTACTTC. This encodes CASSPVPGQGPYEQYF.

This clonotype was recorded many times. The chain links TRBV20-1 to TRBJ2-1, with 11 bases lining up with TRBD2. This CDR3 spans 14 amino acids. Trimming at V came to 6 bases and at J to 4 bases, leaving 5 bases not matched to a gene. Germline CDR1 DFQATT, CDR2 SNEGSKA (reference sequence). The CDR3 coding sequence is TGCAGTGCCCCGGGACTAGCGGAATACAATGAGCAGTTCTTC. Residues: CSAPGLAEYNEQFF.

This clonotype appeared many times. The V and J genes are TRBV29-1 and TRBJ1-1; possibly TRBD1 for D (5 bases). Germline assignment: CDR1 SQVTM and CDR2 ANQGSEA. The V end was cut by 3 bases, the J end by 5 bases, with 13 bases between. The length of the CDR3 is 13 residues. The CDR3 coding sequence is TGCAGCGTTGACCAGGGCACATGGACTGAAGCTTTCTTT. Translated: CSVDQGTWTEAFF. Based on the CDR3 plus reference TRBV29-1 and TRBJ1-1, the full variable domain is SAVISQKPSRDICQRGTSLTIQCQVDSQVTMMFWYRQQPGQSLTLIATANQGSEATYESGFVIDKFPISRPNLTFSTLTVSNMSPEDSSIYLCSVDQGTWTEAFFGQGTRLTVV.

This clonotype was found many times. The chain employs TRBV20-1 and TRBJ1-1, with unresolved D. The germline V gene encodes CDR1 DFQATT and CDR2 SNEGSKA (reference sequence). V shed 0 bases and J shed 1 base, with 3 bases lying between them. The CDR3 is 12 amino acids. The CDR3 sequence is CSAREPNTEAFF. The CDR3 DNA sequence: TGCAGTGCTAGAGAACCGAACACTGAAGCTTTCTTT.

Points on this clonotype: Being one base from a much bigger clone, this may be a read error. This sequence joins TRBV20-1 and TRBJ2-7; 9 nucleotides match TRBD2. The CDR3 is 13 residues long. Germline V CDR1 and CDR2: DFQATT, SNEGSKA (reference sequence). CDR3 sequence: CSAPGLAAYEQSF. CDR3 nucleotide sequence: TGCAGTGCCCCGGGACTAGCAGCCTACGAGCAGTCCTTC.

This clonotype was detected only a few times. The chain couples TRBV20-1 to TRBJ1-2; TRBD1 is a possible D gene (6 bases). The V gene's germline CDR1 is DFQATT and CDR2 SNEGSKA (reference sequence). Trimming shortened V by 2 bases and J by 0 bases, and 19 bases separated the two germline ends. The CDR3 spans 17 residues. The CDR3 is CSARSYRGGVTNYGYTF. The CDR3 nucleotides read TGCAGTGCTAGATCTTACCGAGGGGGGGTAACTAACTATGGCTACACCTTC.